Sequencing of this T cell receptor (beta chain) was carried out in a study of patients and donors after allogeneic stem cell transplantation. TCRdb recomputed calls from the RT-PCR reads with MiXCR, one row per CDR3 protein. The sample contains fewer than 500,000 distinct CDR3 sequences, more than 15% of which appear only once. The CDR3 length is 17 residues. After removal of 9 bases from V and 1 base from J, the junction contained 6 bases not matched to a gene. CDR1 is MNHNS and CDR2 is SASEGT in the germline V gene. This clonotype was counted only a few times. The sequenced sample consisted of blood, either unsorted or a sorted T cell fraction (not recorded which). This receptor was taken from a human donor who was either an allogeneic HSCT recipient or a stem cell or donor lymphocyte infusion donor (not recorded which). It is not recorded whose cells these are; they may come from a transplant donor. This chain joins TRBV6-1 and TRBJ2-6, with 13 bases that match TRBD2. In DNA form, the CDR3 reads TGTGCCAGAGGACTAGCGGGAGCAGGATCTGGGGCCAACGTCCTGACTTTC. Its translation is CARGLAGAGSGANVLTF.